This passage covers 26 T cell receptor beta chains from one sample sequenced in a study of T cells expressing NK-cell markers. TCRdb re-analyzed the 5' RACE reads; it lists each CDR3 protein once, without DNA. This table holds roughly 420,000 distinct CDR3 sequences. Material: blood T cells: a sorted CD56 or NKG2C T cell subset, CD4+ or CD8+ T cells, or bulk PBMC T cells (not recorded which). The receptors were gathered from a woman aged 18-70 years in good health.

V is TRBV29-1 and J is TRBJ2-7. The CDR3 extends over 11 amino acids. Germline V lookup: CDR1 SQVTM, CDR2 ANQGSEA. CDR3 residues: CSVGSGDEQYF.

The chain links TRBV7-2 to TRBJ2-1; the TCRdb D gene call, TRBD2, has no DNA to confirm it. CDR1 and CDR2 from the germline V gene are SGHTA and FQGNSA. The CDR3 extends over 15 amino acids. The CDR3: CASSLWGRKDNEQFF.

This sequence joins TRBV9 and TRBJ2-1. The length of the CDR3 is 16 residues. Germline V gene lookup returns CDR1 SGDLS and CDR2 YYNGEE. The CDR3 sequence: CASSVGSGTSYNEQFF.

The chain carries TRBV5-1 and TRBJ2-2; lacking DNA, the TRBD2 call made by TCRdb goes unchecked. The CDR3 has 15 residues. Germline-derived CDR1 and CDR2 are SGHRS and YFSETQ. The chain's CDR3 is CASKGALAERGELFF. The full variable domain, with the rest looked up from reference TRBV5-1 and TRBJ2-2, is KAGVTQTPRYLIKTRGQQVTLSCSPISGHRSVSWYQQTPGQGLQFLFEYFSETQRNKGNFPGRFSGRQFSNSRSEMNVSTLELGDSALYLCASKGALAERGELFFGEGSRLTVL.

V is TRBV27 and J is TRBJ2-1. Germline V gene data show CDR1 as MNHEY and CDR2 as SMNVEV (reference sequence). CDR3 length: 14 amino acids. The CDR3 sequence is CASSFREYDNEQFF.

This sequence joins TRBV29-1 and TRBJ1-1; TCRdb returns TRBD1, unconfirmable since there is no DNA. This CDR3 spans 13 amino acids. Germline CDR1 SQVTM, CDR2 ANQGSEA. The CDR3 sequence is CSVGGRQGTEAFF.

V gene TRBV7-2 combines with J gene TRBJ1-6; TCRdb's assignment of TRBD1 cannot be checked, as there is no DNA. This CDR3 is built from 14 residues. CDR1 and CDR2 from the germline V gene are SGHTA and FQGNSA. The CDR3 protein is CASSPGQLGSPLHF.

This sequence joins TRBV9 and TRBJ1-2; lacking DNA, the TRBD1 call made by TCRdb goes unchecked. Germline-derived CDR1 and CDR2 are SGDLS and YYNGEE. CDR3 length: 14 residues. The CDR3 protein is CASSFGQGDYGYTF.

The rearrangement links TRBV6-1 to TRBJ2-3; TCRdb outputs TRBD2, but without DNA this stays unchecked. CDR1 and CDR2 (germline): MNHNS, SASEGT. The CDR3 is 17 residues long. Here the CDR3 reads CASSEPAGGEPTDTQYF.

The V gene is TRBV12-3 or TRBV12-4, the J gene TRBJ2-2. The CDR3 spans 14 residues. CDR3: CASSFQVRTGELFF.

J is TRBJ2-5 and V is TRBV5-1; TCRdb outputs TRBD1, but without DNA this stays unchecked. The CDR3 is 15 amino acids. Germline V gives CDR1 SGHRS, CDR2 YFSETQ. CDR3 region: CASSLEDRTQETQYF.

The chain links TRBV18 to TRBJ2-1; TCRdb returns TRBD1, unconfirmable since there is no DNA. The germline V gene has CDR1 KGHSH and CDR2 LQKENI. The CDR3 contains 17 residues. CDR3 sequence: CASSQTGGEDFYNEQFF.

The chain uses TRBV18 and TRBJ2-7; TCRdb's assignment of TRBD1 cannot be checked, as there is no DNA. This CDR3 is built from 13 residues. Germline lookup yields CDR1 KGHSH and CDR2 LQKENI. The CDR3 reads CASSLGQGDEQYF.

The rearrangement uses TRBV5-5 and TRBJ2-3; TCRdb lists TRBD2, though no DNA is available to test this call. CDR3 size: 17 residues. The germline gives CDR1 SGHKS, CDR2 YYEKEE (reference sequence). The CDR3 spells CASSIPLAGGGSDTQYF.

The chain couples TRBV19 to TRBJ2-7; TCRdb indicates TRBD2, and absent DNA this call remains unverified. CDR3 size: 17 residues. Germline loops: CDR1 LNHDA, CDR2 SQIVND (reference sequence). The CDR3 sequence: CASTHGAIGSPTYEQYF.

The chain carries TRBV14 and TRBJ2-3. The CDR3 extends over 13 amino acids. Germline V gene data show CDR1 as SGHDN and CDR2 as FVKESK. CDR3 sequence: CASSGHPKDTQYF.

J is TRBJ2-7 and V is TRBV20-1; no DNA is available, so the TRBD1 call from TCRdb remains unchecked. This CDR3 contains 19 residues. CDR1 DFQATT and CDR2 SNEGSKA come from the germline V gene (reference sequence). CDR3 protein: CSARALGSVVGRGGGEQYF.

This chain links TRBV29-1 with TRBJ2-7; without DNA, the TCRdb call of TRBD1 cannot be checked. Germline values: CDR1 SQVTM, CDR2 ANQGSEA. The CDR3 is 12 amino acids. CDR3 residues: CSVGQGIVEQYF.

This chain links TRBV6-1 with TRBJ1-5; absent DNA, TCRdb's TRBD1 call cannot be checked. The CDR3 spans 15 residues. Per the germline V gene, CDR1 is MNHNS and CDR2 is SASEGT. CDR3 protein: CASSDGTAFNQPQHF.

CDR3 amino acids: CAWIRLAGNEQFF. This chain joins TRBV30 and TRBJ2-1; without DNA, the TCRdb call of TRBD2 cannot be checked. CDR1 and CDR2 (germline): GTSNPN, SVGIG (reference sequence). The CDR3 runs 13 residues.

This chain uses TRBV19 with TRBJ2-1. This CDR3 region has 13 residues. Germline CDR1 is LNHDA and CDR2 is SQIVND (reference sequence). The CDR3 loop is CASSIRANNEQFF.

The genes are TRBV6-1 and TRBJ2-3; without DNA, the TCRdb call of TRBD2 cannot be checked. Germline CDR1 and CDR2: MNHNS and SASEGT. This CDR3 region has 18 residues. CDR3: CASTPRASGRALTDTQYF.

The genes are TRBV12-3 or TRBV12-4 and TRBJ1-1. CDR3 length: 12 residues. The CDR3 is CASRFMNTEAFF.

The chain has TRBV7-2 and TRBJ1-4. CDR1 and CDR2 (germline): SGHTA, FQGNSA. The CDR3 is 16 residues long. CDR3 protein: CASSFSPLGTNEKLFF.

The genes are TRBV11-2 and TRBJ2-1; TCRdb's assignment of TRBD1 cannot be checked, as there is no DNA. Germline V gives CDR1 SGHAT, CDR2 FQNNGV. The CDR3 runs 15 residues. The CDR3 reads CASSSGTGFYNEQFF.

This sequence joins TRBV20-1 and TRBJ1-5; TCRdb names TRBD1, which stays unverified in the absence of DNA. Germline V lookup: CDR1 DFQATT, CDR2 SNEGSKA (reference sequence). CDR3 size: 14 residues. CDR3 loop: CSANAHQGGQPQHF.